This T cell receptor (beta chain) was captured by sequencing in a study of T cell responses to AZD1222 COVID-19 vaccine. Study results and caveats: After the peak T cell response, and only then, were repertoires sampled. Baseline antibody screening turned up just a handful of seropositive AZD1222 recipients.

Trimming took off 1 base at V and 5 bases at J, with 14 bases between the two ends. From germline, CDR1 is SNHLY and CDR2 FYNNEI. This CDR3 is 15 amino acids long. This clone came up once. Antigen: not known. The data were produced by immunoSEQ multiplex PCR, yet TCRdb's version contains in-frame clones alone and is incomplete. The table includes roughly 200,000 clones, approximately 92% detected once. The gene calls are TRBV2 and TRBJ2-5, with unresolved D. The sequence derives from an adult in good health. The starting material was peripheral blood, obtained on day 0 of AZD1222 vaccination. The CDR3 is CASSEGSLSSETQYF. The DNA of the CDR3 is TGTGCCAGCAGTGAAGGCAGCCTTTCGAGCGAGACCCAGTACTTC. The variable domain in full, with the rest retrieved from reference TRBV2 and TRBJ2-5, is EPEVTQTPSHQVTQMGQEVILRCVPISNHLYFYWYRQILGQKVEFLVSFYNNEISEKSEIFDDQFSVERPDGSNFTLKIRSTKLEDSAMYFCASSEGSLSSETQYFGPGTRLLVL.